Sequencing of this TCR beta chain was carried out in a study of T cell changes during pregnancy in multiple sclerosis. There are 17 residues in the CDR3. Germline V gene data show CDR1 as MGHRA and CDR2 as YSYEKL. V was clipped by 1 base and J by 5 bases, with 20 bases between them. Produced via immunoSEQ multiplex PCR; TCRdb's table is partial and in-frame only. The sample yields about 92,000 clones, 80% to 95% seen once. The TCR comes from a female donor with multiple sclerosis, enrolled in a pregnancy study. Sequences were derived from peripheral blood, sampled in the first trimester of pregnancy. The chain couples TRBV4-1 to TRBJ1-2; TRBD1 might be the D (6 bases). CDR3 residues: CASSQGFRTERGYGYTF. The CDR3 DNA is TGCGCCAGCAGCCAAGGTTTCCGGACAGAACGCGGGTATGGCTACACCTTC.